This TCR beta chain was profiled in a study of shared clonotypes between healthy human individuals. Sequencing used immunoSEQ multiplex PCR; TCRdb keeps in-frame clones, though not all of them. The table lists 1 million to 1.3 million clones, around 78% of them singletons, with roughly 0.61% in the top ten. V trimming: 6 bases; J trimming: 5 bases; junction bases outside the gene matches: 9. Germline values: CDR1 MDHEN, CDR2 SYDVKM. There are 14 residues in the CDR3. The source is a man younger than 30 in good health. Some clones in this sample may be carry-over from other donors' samples. Material for sequencing was memory CD4+ T cells from PBMCs. Indicated subset: CD45RA-negative fraction. J is TRBJ2-7 and V is TRBV28; 8 bases agree with TRBD1. The CDR3 nucleotides read TGTGCCAGCAGGGCCCGGGACAGGTTGGACGAGCAGTACTTC. Protein sequence: CASRARDRLDEQYF.